This T cell receptor (beta chain) was documented in a study of blood T cell repertoires in COVID-19. The wider study: T cells, B-cell-depleted T cells, or PBMCs provided the cDNA or gDNA that served as material.

Original methodology: It was from reference gene primer amplification that nucleated cell counts were estimated. The repertoire was sequenced with immunoSEQ multiplex PCR; TCRdb's copy has only in-frame clones and lacks some. That table gives V, J and clone size, and the DNA gave D and trimming. The sample holds fewer than 250,000 clones; 70% to 90% are singletons and the top ten take approximately 8.2%. Deletions cut 7 bases from V and 8 bases from J, with 9 bases between. The CDR3 contains 12 residues. Germline lookup yields CDR1 SNHLY and CDR2 FYNNEI. Recovery among Cohort 3 donors was established by two negative PCRs, clearance, or symptom resolution.

Sequenced: PBMCs or T cells enriched from blood (not recorded which). This receptor was taken from a woman younger than 30 who had recovered from COVID-19. The rearrangement joins TRBV2 to TRBJ1-6, with a weak D call TRBD1 (6 bases). CDR3 protein: CASKPGDSPLHF. The CDR3 nucleotides read TGTGCCAGCAAACCAGGGGATTCACCCCTCCACTTT.